The present entry profiles one T cell receptor beta chain with its context. This CDR3 is 15 amino acids long. Trimming removed 3 bases from V and 8 bases from J; junction bases left unmatched: 6. Germline V CDR1 and CDR2: SGHTA, FQGTGA. TCR beta CDR3 region amplification was performed from RNA transcripts. RT-PCR in the first round (using the HTBI primer set) targeted the TCR CDR3. TCRdb redid the calling of the multiplex PCR reads with MiXCR, one entry per CDR3 protein. The sample lists about 250,000 distinct CDR3 sequences; around 25% were seen once. This record comes from a study of T cells in Graves' hyperthyroidism and ophthalmopathy.

Sample: blood. The TCR comes from a woman aged 40 to 50 with Graves' ophthalmopathy. The J gene is TRBJ1-4, the V gene TRBV7-3; 10 bases are a match to TRBD1. DNA of the CDR3: TGTGCCAGCAGCTTCGATGGGACAGGGGAAGAAAAACTGTTTTTT. Amino acid sequence: CASSFDGTGEEKLFF.